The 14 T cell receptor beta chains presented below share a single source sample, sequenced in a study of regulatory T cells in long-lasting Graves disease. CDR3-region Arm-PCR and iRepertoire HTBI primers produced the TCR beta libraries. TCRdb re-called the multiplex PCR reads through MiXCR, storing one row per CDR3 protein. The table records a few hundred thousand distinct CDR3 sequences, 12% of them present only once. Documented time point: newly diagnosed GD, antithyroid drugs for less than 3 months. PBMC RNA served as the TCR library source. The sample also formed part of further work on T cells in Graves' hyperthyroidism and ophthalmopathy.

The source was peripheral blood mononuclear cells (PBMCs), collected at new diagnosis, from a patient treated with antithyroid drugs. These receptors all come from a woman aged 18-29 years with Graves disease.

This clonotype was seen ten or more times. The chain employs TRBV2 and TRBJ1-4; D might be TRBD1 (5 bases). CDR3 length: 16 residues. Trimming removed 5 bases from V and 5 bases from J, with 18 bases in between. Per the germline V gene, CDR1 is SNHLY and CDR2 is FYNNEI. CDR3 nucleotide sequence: TGTGCCAGCAGTCATTTACGGACACCGACGAATGAAAAACTGTTTTTT. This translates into CASSHLRTPTNEKLFF.

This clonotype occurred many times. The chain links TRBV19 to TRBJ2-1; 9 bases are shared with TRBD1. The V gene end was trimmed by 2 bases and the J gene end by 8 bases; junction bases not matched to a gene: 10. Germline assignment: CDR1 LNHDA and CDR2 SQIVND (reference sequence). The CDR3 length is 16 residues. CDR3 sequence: CASSITSGQGSDEQFF. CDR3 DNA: TGTGCCAGTAGTATAACGTCGGGACAGGGATCGGATGAGCAGTTCTTC.

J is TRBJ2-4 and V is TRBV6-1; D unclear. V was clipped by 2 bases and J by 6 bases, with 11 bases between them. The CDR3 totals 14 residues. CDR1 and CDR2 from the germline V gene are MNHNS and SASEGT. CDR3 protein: CASSELLDRNIQYF. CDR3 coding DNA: TGTGCCAGCAGTGAATTATTAGACCGAAACATTCAGTACTTC.

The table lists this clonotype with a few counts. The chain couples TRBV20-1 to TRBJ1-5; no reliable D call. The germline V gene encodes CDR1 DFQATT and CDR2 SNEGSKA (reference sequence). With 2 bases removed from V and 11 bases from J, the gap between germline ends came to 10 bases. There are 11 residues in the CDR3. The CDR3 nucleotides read TGCAGTGCTAGAAGGGCGGGCGCCCAGCATTTT. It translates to CSARRAGAQHF.

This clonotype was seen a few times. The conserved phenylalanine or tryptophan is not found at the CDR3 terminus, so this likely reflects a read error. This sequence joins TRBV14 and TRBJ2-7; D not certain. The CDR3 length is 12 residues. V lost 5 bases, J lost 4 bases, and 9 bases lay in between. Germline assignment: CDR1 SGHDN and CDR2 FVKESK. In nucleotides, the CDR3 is TGTGCCAGCAGCACGGAAGGGTACGAGCAGTACCTC. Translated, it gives CASSTEGYEQYL.

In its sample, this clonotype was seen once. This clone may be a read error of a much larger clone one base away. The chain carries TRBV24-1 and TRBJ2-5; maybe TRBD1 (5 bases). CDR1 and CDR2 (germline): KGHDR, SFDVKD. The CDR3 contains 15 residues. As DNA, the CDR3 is TGTGTCACCAGTAAGCCGACAGAATTCGAAGAGACCCAGTACTTC. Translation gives CVTSKPTEFEETQYF.

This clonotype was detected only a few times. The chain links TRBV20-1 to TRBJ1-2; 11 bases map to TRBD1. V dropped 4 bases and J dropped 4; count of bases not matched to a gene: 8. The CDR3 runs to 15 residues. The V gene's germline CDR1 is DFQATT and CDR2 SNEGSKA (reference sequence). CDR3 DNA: TGCAGTGCTATGGACAGGGGGCTAGTTGGCTATGGCTACACCTTC. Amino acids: CSAMDRGLVGYGYTF.

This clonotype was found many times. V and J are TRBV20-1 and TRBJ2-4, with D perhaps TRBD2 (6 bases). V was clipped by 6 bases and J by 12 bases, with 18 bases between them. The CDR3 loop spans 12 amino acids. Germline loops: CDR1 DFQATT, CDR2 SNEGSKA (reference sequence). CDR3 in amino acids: CSASWGLSRQYF. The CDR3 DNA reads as TGCAGTGCCTCTTGGGGACTCAGCCGTCAGTACTTC.

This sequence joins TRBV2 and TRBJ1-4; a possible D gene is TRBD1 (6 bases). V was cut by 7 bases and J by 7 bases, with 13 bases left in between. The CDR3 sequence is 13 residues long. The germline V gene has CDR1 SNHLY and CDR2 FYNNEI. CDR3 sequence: CASTRGGSEKLFF. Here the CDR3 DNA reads TGTGCCAGCACCAGAGGGGGTAGTGAAAAACTGTTTTTT.

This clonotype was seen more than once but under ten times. CDR3 coding DNA: TGCAGTGCTAGAGAAACGACAGGGCGATCCGGGGAGCTGTTTTTT. As protein: CSARETTGRSGELFF. This chain uses TRBV20-1 with TRBJ2-2; 7 nucleotides line up with TRBD1. The CDR3 is made up of 15 amino acids. Germline loops: CDR1 DFQATT, CDR2 SNEGSKA (reference sequence). V was clipped by 0 bases and J by 6 bases; unmatched bases: 7.

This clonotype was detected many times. In DNA form, the CDR3 reads TGCGCCAGCAGCTTGGGACAGGGCGAACAGCCCCAGCATTTT. Translated: CASSLGQGEQPQHF. V is TRBV5-1 and J is TRBJ1-5; 7 nucleotides agree with TRBD1. Germline values: CDR1 SGHRS, CDR2 YFSETQ. Unmatched junction bases numbered 4, after V lost 0 bases and J lost 7 bases. CDR3 length: 14 residues.

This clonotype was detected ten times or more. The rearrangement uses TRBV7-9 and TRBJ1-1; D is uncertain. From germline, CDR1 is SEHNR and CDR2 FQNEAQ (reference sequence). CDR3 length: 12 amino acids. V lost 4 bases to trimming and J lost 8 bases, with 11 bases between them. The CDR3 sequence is CASSSLEVEAFF. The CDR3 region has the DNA TGTGCCAGCAGCTCATTGGAAGTGGAAGCTTTCTTT.

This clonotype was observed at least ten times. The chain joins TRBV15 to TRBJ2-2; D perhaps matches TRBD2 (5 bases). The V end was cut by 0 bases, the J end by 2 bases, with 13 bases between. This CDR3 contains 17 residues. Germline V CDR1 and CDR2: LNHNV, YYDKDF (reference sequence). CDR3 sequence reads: CATSRDLRAENTGELFF. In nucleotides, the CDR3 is TGTGCCACCAGCAGAGATCTGAGGGCAGAAAACACCGGGGAGCTGTTTTTT.

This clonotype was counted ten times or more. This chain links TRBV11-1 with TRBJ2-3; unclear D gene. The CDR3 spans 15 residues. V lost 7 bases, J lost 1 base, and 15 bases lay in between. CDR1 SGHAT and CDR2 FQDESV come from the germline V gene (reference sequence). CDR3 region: CASTSYGSGTDTQYF. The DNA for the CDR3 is TGTGCCAGCACGTCTTACGGCAGCGGCACAGATACGCAGTATTTT. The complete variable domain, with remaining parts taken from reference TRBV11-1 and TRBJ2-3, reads EAEVAQSPRYKITEKSQAVAFWCDPISGHATLYWYRQILGQGPELLVQFQDESVVDDSQLPKDRFSAERLKGVDSTLKIQPAELGDSAMYLCASTSYGSGTDTQYFGPGTRLTVL.